One and the same sample provided the 28 T cell receptor beta chains below, sequenced in a study of graft-versus-host responses after intestinal transplantation. TCRdb's table, derived via immunoSEQ multiplex PCR, lists solely in-frame clones and lacks some. The sample has under 150,000 clones; more than 80% are singletons. These receptors' antigens are unknown. Sequenced here: unstimulated CD4+ T cells sorted from spleen or lymph node cells, sampled before intestinal transplant. Receptor source: a human donor who received an intestinal transplant.

The V gene is TRBV11-2, the J gene TRBJ1-4; D remains ambiguous. CDR3 length: 14 amino acids. The V gene's germline CDR1 is SGHAT and CDR2 FQNNGV. Trimming took 1 base from V and 8 from J, leaving 11 bases between them. The DNA of the CDR3 is TGTGCCAGCAGCTTAGCCGGGTTTAGCGAAAAACTGTTTTTT. It codes for CASSLAGFSEKLFF.

The chain combines TRBV2 with TRBJ2-2; TRBD1 aligns across 8 bases. Looked up from germline, CDR1 is SNHLY and CDR2 is FYNNEI. The V segment lost 5 bases and the J segment 5 bases; nucleotides outside the gene matches: 7. This CDR3 region has 15 residues. The CDR3 reads CASSKPGQATGELFF. CDR3 coding DNA: TGTGCCAGCAGTAAGCCGGGACAGGCTACCGGGGAGCTGTTTTTT.

The chain employs TRBV11-3 and TRBJ2-7, with D perhaps matching TRBD1 or TRBD2 (7 bases each). Trimming shortened V by 5 bases and J by 2 bases, and 19 bases separated the two germline ends. Germline V CDR1 and CDR2: SGHNT, YENEEA. CDR3 length: 16 amino acids. CDR3 DNA sequence: TGTGCCAGCAGCCAGGGGGGGGATACGGGCGCCTACGAGCAGTACTTC. It codes for CASSQGGDTGAYEQYF.

This sequence joins TRBV19 and TRBJ1-5; D not certain. Germline CDR1 and CDR2: LNHDA and SQIVND (reference sequence). V shed 4 bases and J shed 0 bases, with 16 bases lying between them. This CDR3 region has 17 residues. CDR3 sequence: CASSSASYSYSNQPQHF. CDR3 nucleotide sequence: TGTGCCAGTAGTAGCGCCTCATATAGTTATAGCAATCAGCCCCAGCATTTT.

As for this clone: The identical CDR3 is also encoded by other nucleotide sequences in the sample. J is TRBJ1-1 and V is TRBV5-1; the D is unclear. V dropped 1 base and J dropped 2 bases, with 3 bases sitting between them. CDR3 length equals 12 residues. Germline V gives CDR1 SGHRS, CDR2 YFSETQ. Here the CDR3 reads CASSLQNTEAFF. The CDR3 DNA reads TGCGCCAGCAGCTTGCAAAACACTGAAGCTTTCTTT. Looking up the rest from reference TRBV5-1 and TRBJ1-1 gives the full variable domain: KAGVTQTPRYLIKTRGQQVTLSCSPISGHRSVSWYQQTPGQGLQFLFEYFSETQRNKGNFPGRFSGRQFSNSRSEMNVSTLELGDSALYLCASSLQNTEAFFGQGTRLTVV.

This clone has only one observation. This chain uses TRBV27 with TRBJ2-7, with 9 bases aligning to TRBD1. The germline gives CDR1 MNHEY, CDR2 SMNVEV (reference sequence). Trimming removed 6 bases from V and 2 bases from J; junction bases left unmatched: 11. The length of the CDR3 is 16 residues. The CDR3 here is CASSHYSGTGTYEQYF. The DNA of the CDR3 is TGTGCCAGCAGCCATTACTCCGGGACAGGGACCTACGAGCAGTACTTC.

The genes are TRBV28 and TRBJ2-7; the match to TRBD1 covers 7 bases. The CDR3 runs to 16 residues. The junction had 13 bases not matched to a gene; V was cut back by 4 bases and J by 4 bases. Germline V gene data show CDR1 as MDHEN and CDR2 as SYDVKM. CDR3 region: CASSSPGTEAGYEQYF. CDR3 DNA: TGTGCCAGCAGTTCCCCAGGGACAGAGGCGGGTTACGAGCAGTACTTC.

The chain has TRBV5-4 and TRBJ2-5, with 7 bases aligning to TRBD1. The CDR3 is 13 amino acids. Germline V gene data show CDR1 as SGHNT and CDR2 as YYREEE (reference sequence). V trimming: 3 bases; J trimming: 5 bases; junction bases outside the gene matches: 4. The CDR3 DNA follows: TGTGCCAGCAGCTGGGGACAGCGGGAGACCCAGTACTTC. It translates to CASSWGQRETQYF.

With regard to this clone: Other DNA sequences from this sample encode an identical CDR3 as well. This rearrangement joins TRBV18 to TRBJ2-7; D may be TRBD2 (5 bases). Germline values: CDR1 KGHSH, CDR2 LQKENI. Trimming left V 3 bases short and J 2 bases short, with 17 bases between. CDR3 length: 16 amino acids. Written as DNA, the CDR3 is TGTGCCAGCTCACCGCTCGCGAGGGCCCGAACCTACGAGCAGTACTTC. This encodes CASSPLARARTYEQYF. The complete variable domain, with remaining parts taken from reference TRBV18 and TRBJ2-7, reads NAGVMQNPRHLVRRRGQEARLRCSPMKGHSHVYWYRQLPEEGLKFMVYLQKENIIDESGMPKERFSAEFPKEGPSILRIQQVVRGDSAAYFCASSPLARARTYEQYFGPGTRLTVT.

The rearrangement joins TRBV7-7 to TRBJ2-7; D not resolved. V lost 1 base to trimming and J lost 2 bases, with 9 bases between them. The CDR3 contains 14 residues. Germline assignment: CDR1 SSHAT and CDR2 FNYEAQ (reference sequence). CDR3 sequence: CASSLGQNTYEQYF. CDR3 bases: TGTGCCAGCAGCTTAGGGCAGAACACCTACGAGCAGTACTTC.

V gene TRBV6-5 combines with J gene TRBJ1-1; D uncertain. The CDR3 spans 14 residues. Germline assignment: CDR1 MNHEY and CDR2 SVGAGI. Trimming pared 6 bases from V and 0 bases from J, leaving 11 bases between. CDR3 coding DNA: TGTGCCAGCAGAAACCGAATCATGAACACTGAAGCTTTCTTT. It translates to CASRNRIMNTEAFF.

The count of this clone is one. The chain employs TRBV11-2 and TRBJ2-7; unclear D gene. Germline V CDR1 and CDR2: SGHAT, FQNNGV. CDR3 length: 12 amino acids. Trimming shortened V by 3 bases and J by 2 bases, and 5 bases separated the two germline ends. Written as DNA, the CDR3 is TGTGCCAGCAGCTTCACGACCTACGAGCAGTACTTC. Amino acids: CASSFTTYEQYF.

This chain joins TRBV11-2 and TRBJ1-4; D possibly corresponds to TRBD1 (5 bases). CDR1 and CDR2 from the germline V gene are SGHAT and FQNNGV. V was shortened by 2 bases and J by 3 bases, with 10 bases between the two germline ends. The CDR3 is made up of 15 amino acids. CDR3 sequence reads: CASSLQGLPNEKLFF. The CDR3 bases are TGTGCCAGCAGCTTACAGGGACTTCCTAATGAAAAACTGTTTTTT.

This clone was observed a single time. This chain uses TRBV15 with TRBJ2-7; D remains unclear. Germline V CDR1 and CDR2: LNHNV, YYDKDF (reference sequence). The CDR3 loop spans 15 amino acids. V shed 3 bases and J shed 2 bases, with 14 bases lying between them. The CDR3 nucleotides read TGTGCCACCAGCAGCCCCACCGGGCGCCCCTACGAGCAGTACTTC. Its protein product is CATSSPTGRPYEQYF.

This clone was detected only once. The rearrangement joins TRBV6-5 to TRBJ2-7, with 11 bases aligning to TRBD2. With V trimmed by 4 bases and J by 4 bases, 6 bases remained unmatched. The CDR3 covers 15 residues. The V gene's germline CDR1 is MNHEY and CDR2 SVGAGI. This CDR3 is CASSSPSGGKYEQYF. CDR3 coding DNA: TGTGCCAGCAGTTCACCTAGCGGGGGGAAATACGAGCAGTACTTC.

The J gene is TRBJ1-4, the V gene TRBV6-1, with no clear D. V was clipped by 7 bases and J by 12 bases, with 21 bases between them. Germline V gene data show CDR1 as MNHNS and CDR2 as SASEGT. There are 14 residues in the CDR3. In nucleotides, the CDR3 is TGTGCCAGCAAGCAACAGACACTATTTGGAGAACTGTTTTTT. Its translation: CASKQQTLFGELFF.

V and J are TRBV15 and TRBJ2-1, with D perhaps matching TRBD1 (5 bases). CDR3 length: 12 amino acids. V was clipped by 5 bases and J by 10 bases, with 12 bases between them. The germline CDR1 and CDR2 sequences are LNHNV and YYDKDF (reference sequence). The CDR3 is CATSASRVEQFF. CDR3 nucleotides: TGTGCCACCAGCGCCAGCAGGGTCGAGCAGTTCTTC.

V gene TRBV5-1 combines with J gene TRBJ2-1, with 15 bases aligning to TRBD2. In germline, CDR1 is SGHRS, CDR2 YFSETQ. V trimming: 1 base; J trimming: 0 bases; junction bases outside the gene matches: 8. This CDR3 spans 20 amino acids. As DNA, the CDR3 is TGCGCCAGCAGCTTGCTTCCGGGACTAGCGGGGGGTTACTCCTACAATGAGCAGTTCTTC. Amino acid sequence: CASSLLPGLAGGYSYNEQFF.

The V call is TRBV5-6, the J call TRBJ1-1, with 7 bases matching TRBD1. V was pared by 0 bases and J by 2 bases, with 1 base of the junction left unmatched. Germline V CDR1 and CDR2: SGHDT, YYEEEE. The CDR3 spans 14 residues. CDR3 region: CASSLEGGNTEAFF. The CDR3 coding sequence is TGTGCCAGCAGCTTGGAAGGGGGCAACACTGAAGCTTTCTTT.

This rearrangement joins TRBV5-1 to TRBJ1-2, with 9 bases aligning to TRBD1. This CDR3 spans 15 amino acids. With V trimmed by 4 bases and J by 4 bases, 8 bases remained unmatched. Germline values: CDR1 SGHRS, CDR2 YFSETQ. CDR3 residues: CASSLTGGDTYGYTF. CDR3 DNA sequence: TGCGCCAGCAGCCTAACAGGGGGCGATACCTATGGCTACACCTTC.

This chain links TRBV4-2 with TRBJ2-7; a weak D match, TRBD1 (6 bases). V shed 0 bases and J shed 2 bases, with 14 bases lying between them. Germline CDR1 and CDR2: LGHNA and YNFKEQ. CDR3 length equals 16 residues. DNA of the CDR3: TGTGCCAGCAGCCAAGATCGTGGACAGTTTGCCTACGAGCAGTACTTC. It yields the protein CASSQDRGQFAYEQYF.

The chain is built from TRBV7-8 and TRBJ2-3; 9 bases are shared with TRBD1. The V gene end was trimmed by 1 base and the J gene end by 2 bases; junction bases not matched to a gene: 7. Germline CDR1 reads SGHVS; CDR2 reads FQNEAQ. The CDR3 spans 17 residues. The CDR3 DNA follows: TGTGCCAGCAGCTTAGTGTGGACAGGGGACCTCACAGATACGCAGTATTTT. This encodes CASSLVWTGDLTDTQYF.

V gene TRBV29-1 combines with J gene TRBJ1-4; TRBD1 matches at 8 bases. Germline CDR1 reads SQVTM; CDR2 reads ANQGSEA. Trimming took 1 base from V and 8 from J; bases not matched to a gene: 9. The CDR3 has 15 residues. The CDR3 sequence: CSVEGSPGQEEKLFF. CDR3 coding DNA: TGCAGCGTTGAAGGGTCACCGGGACAGGAAGAAAAACTGTTTTTT.

V gene TRBV6-1 combines with J gene TRBJ2-1; 10 bases line up with TRBD1. The V segment lost 0 bases and the J segment 7 bases; nucleotides outside the gene matches: 6. CDR1 MNHNS and CDR2 SASEGT come from the germline V gene. This CDR3 contains 16 residues. Written as DNA, the CDR3 is TGTGCCAGCAGTGAAGCAGGGACAGGGGTAGGAAATGAGCAGTTCTTC. This sequence encodes CASSEAGTGVGNEQFF.

The V gene is TRBV5-1, the J gene TRBJ2-2; D unclear. Germline-derived CDR1 and CDR2 are SGHRS and YFSETQ. V lost 0 bases, J lost 0 bases, and 6 bases lay in between. The CDR3 spans 15 residues. Written as DNA, the CDR3 is TGCGCCAGCAGCTTGGCCGCAGCGAACACCGGGGAGCTGTTTTTT. As protein: CASSLAAANTGELFF.

V usage is TRBV10-1 and J usage is TRBJ2-7; maybe TRBD1 (6 bases). There are 14 residues in the CDR3. The V and J ends lost 7 bases and 0 bases respectively, with 13 bases between them. Germline values: CDR1 WNHNN, CDR2 SYGVQD (reference sequence). The CDR3 protein is CASKRQGISYEQYF. Here the CDR3 DNA reads TGCGCCAGCAAAAGGCAGGGGATCTCCTACGAGCAGTACTTC.

This clone was observed a single time. The chain joins TRBV6-1 to TRBJ2-1; the match to TRBD2 covers 12 bases. This CDR3 is 16 amino acids long. The germline CDR1 and CDR2 sequences are MNHNS and SASEGT. The V segment lost 4 bases and the J segment 8 bases; nucleotides outside the gene matches: 9. The chain's CDR3 is CASSAALAGGPYEQFF. The CDR3 DNA reads as TGTGCCAGCAGTGCGGCTCTAGCGGGGGGGCCGTATGAGCAGTTCTTC.

The chain uses TRBV7-9 and TRBJ1-5; 10 nucleotides agree with TRBD1. V gave up 5 bases and J gave up 4 bases; unmatched junction bases: 8. Germline values: CDR1 SEHNR, CDR2 FQNEAQ (reference sequence). The CDR3 is 16 amino acids. The CDR3 bases are TGTGCCAGCAGCCCCGGAGGGGACAGGGGAAATCAGCCCCAGCATTTT. Translation: CASSPGGDRGNQPQHF.